This entry is about one T cell receptor (beta chain). The sample comes from a study of chemoradiotherapy in HPV16-positive cancers. V lost 4 bases and J lost 7, with 14 bases in between. The V gene's germline CDR1 is MDHEN and CDR2 SYDVKM. This CDR3 comprises 14 residues. TCRdb keeps only in-frame clones here, not all; method: immunoSEQ multiplex PCR. The repertoire holds 13,000 or so clones, about two thirds seen once, with approximately 19% in the top ten. This rearrangement joins TRBV28 to TRBJ1-5, with D unresolved. The TCR sequence derives from a human donor with HPV-associated anogenital cancer. Sample collection was performed from a patient who underwent chemoradiotherapy. The CDR3 protein is CASSSGLAGQPQHF. For the CDR3, the DNA is TGTGCCAGCAGTTCTGGGTTGGCGGGACAGCCCCAGCATTTT.